The following is a T cell receptor (beta chain) sequence with its context. Data came from immunoSEQ multiplex PCR; TCRdb stores just in-frame clones and leaves some out. The sample contains 200,000 to 250,000 clones, about 86% of which appear only once. The data stem from a study of blood T cell repertoires in COVID-19. Study context: The origin of the acute and convalescent COVID-19 samples was the United States, Italy and Spain.

Material for sequencing was peripheral blood. This clonotype was sampled from a woman in her sixties or seventies with acute or convalescent COVID-19.

As DNA, the CDR3 is TGTGCCAGCAGCCTGGGTACCAGGGGGCGCGTAGATACGCAGTATTTT. It yields the protein CASSLGTRGRVDTQYF. This chain uses TRBV14 with TRBJ2-3; 8 bases are a match to TRBD1. Losses at the gene ends were 4 bases for V and 5 bases for J; bases not matched to a gene: 11. This CDR3 spans 16 amino acids. Germline CDR1 reads SGHDN; CDR2 reads FVKESK.